This T cell receptor beta chain was documented in a study of shared clonotypes between healthy human individuals. CDR1 is SNHLY and CDR2 is FYNNEI in the germline V gene. This CDR3 region has 14 residues. With 7 bases removed from V and 0 bases from J, the gap between germline ends came to 12 bases. Libraries were prepared by immunoSEQ multiplex PCR; TCRdb keeps only in-frame clonotypes and omits some of them. The sample has under 130,000 clones, 67% seen once. Sequenced material: memory CD8+ T cells sorted from blood. Subset noted: CD45RO+ cells pooled with CCR7-negative TemRA cells. The chain couples TRBV2 to TRBJ1-2, with TRBD1 as a possible D gene (5 bases). The receptor's source is a woman aged 30 to 39 in good health. Here the CDR3 DNA reads TGTGCCAGCACCAACAGGCAAGCTAACTATGGCTACACCTTC. Its translation is CASTNRQANYGYTF.